This T cell receptor beta chain emerged from a study of beta chain features in type 1 diabetes. Blood was collected once per donor into heparin, averaging around 0.11 L. Sequenced material consisted of expressed TCRB transcripts (all of the isolated RNA was reverse transcribed). Here immunoSEQ multiplex PCR was the method, and the copy in TCRdb shows in-frame clones only, minus some. There are 130,000 to 150,000 clones in the sample; less than 11% occur only once, and roughly 1.3% lies in the top ten. Material: naive CD4+ T cells from blood. The receptor comes from a young man in good health.

The CDR3 here is CASSPLGQGAAIYF. CDR3 nucleotides: TGTGCCAGCAGCCCTTTGGGGCAGGGCGCAGCCATATATTTT. The genes are TRBV9 and TRBJ1-3, with D possibly TRBD1 on 5 matching bases. The CDR3 totals 14 residues. Trimming took off 4 bases at V and 11 bases at J, with 19 bases between the two ends. Germline V lookup: CDR1 SGDLS, CDR2 YYNGEE.